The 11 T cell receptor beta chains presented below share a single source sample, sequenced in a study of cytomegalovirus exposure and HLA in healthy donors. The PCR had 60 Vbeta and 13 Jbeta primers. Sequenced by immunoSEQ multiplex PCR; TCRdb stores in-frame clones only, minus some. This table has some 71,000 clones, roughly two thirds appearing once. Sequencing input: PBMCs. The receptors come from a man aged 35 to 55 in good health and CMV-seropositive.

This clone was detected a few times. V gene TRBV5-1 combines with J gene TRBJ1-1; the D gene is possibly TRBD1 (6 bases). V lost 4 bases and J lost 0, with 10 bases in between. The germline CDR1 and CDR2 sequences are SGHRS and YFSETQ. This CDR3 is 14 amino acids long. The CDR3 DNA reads TGCGCCAGCAGCGCCACAGGGTTGAACACTGAAGCTTTCTTT. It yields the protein CASSATGLNTEAFF.

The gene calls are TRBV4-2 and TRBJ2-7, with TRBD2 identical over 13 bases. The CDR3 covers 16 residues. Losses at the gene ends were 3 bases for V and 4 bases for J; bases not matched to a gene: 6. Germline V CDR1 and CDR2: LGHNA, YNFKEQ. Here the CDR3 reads CASSQALAGGYYEQYF. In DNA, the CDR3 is TGTGCCAGCAGCCAGGCACTAGCGGGAGGGTATTACGAGCAGTACTTC.

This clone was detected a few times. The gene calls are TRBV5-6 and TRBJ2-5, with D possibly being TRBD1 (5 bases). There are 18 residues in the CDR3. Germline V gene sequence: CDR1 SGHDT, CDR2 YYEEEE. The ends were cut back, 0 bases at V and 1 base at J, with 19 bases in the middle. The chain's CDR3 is CASSLEKGNRKAQETQYF. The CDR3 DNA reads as TGTGCCAGCAGCTTGGAAAAGGGGAACCGAAAAGCCCAAGAGACCCAGTACTTC. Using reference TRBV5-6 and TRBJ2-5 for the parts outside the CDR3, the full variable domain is DAGVTQSPTHLIKTRGQQVTLRCSPKSGHDTVSWYQQALGQGPQFIFQYYEEEERQRGNFPDRFSGHQFPNYSSELNVNALLLGDSALYLCASSLEKGNRKAQETQYFGPGTRLLVL.

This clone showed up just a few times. The CDR3 loop is CASSGTGLNTEAFF. The DNA of the CDR3 is TGCGCCAGCAGCGGGACAGGGTTGAACACTGAAGCTTTCTTT. The chain combines TRBV5-1 with TRBJ1-1, with 9 bases fitting TRBD1. The CDR3 extends over 14 amino acids. Trimming cost V 4 bases and J 0 bases; bases outside gene matches: 1. CDR1 and CDR2 from the germline V gene are SGHRS and YFSETQ.

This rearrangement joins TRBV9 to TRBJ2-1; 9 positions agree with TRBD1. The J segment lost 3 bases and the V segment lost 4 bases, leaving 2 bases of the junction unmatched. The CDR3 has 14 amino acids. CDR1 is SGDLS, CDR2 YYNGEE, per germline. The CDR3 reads CASSPGQGYNEQFF. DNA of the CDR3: TGTGCCAGCAGCCCGGGACAGGGCTACAATGAGCAGTTCTTC.

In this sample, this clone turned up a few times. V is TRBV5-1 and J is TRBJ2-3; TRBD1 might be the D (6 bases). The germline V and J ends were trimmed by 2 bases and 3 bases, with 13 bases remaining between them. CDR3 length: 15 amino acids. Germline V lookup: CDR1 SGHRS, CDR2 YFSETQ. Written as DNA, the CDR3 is TGCGCCAGCAGCTTCGGTAGTCAGGGGACAGATACGCAGTATTTT. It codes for CASSFGSQGTDTQYF.

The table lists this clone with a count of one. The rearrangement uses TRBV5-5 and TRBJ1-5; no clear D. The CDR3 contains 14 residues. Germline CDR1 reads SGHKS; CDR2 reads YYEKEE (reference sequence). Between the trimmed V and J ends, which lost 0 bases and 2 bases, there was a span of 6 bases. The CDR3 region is CASSLAGGNQPQHF. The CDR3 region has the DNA TGTGCCAGCAGCTTGGCCGGGGGCAATCAGCCCCAGCATTTT.

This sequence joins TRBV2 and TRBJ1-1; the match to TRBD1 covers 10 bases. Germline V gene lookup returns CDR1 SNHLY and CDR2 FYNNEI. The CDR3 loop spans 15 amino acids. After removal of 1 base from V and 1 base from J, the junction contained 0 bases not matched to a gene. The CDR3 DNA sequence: TGTGCCAGCAGTGAAGGGGACAGGGGGAACACTGAAGCTTTCTTT. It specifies CASSEGDRGNTEAFF.

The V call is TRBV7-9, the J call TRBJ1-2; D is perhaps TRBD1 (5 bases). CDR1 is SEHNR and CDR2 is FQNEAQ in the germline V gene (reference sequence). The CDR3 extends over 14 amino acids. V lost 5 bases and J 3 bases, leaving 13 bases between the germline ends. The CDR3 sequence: CASSPREGDYGYTF. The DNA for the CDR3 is TGTGCCAGCAGCCCCAGGGAGGGCGACTATGGCTACACCTTC.

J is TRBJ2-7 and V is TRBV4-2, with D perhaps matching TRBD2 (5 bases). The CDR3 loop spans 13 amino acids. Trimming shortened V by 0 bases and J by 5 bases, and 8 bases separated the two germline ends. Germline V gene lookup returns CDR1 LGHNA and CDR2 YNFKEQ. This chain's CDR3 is CASSQDRGDEQYF. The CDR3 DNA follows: TGTGCCAGCAGCCAAGATCGGGGAGACGAGCAGTACTTC.

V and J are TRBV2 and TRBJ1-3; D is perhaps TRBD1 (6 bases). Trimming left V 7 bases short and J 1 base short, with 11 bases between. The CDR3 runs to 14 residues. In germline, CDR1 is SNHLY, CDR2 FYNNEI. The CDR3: CASINRVSGNTIYF. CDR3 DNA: TGTGCCAGCATAAACAGGGTATCTGGAAACACCATATATTTT.